These 22 T cell receptor beta chains came from one sample sequenced in a study of tumor and adjacent non-tumor tissue in lung cancer. This sample's RNA came from whole unsorted tissue. This non-tumor lung sample came from over 3 cm beyond the tumor edge. Three rounds of nested PCR, following a modified ARM-PCR protocol, produced the TCRbeta library. Using its own MiXCR run on the multiplex PCR reads, TCRdb lists one record per CDR3 protein. This table has 94,000 or so distinct CDR3 sequences, 65% to 80% appearing once. The sample comprised distant non-tumor lung tissue. Receptors originate from a woman aged 45 to 65 with non-small cell lung cancer.

This clonotype was recorded once. A clone one base away is much larger, so this may be a read error. The chain employs TRBV7-2 and TRBJ2-1; a possible D gene is TRBD1 (6 bases). Trimming took off 7 bases at V and 6 bases at J, with 22 bases between the two ends. Germline CDR1 is SGHTA and CDR2 is FQGNSA. CDR3 length: 16 residues. The CDR3 loop reads CASIPRGGVQPNEQFF. The CDR3 DNA follows: TGTGCCAGCATCCCCAGGGGTGGGGTACAGCCCAATGAGCAGTTCTTC.

As for this clonotype: The conserved closing phenylalanine or tryptophan is absent in this CDR3, likely reflecting a read error. No DNA is shown, since the ends of the CDR3 on it are uncertain; the CDR3 is the one TCRdb lists. The V and J genes are TRBV6-1 and TRBJ1-2; the table's TRBD1 call for D was not verified on the DNA. A total of 14 residues make up the CDR3, ends included. CDR1 and CDR2 from the germline V gene are MNHNS and SASEGT. CDR3 region: CASSRRTGEYGYTL.

In the case of this clonotype: The CDR3 end shows no conserved phenylalanine or tryptophan, and so a read error is likely. This chain connects TRBV11-2 to TRBJ2-5, with a weak D call TRBD1 (6 bases). The CDR3 has 14 residues. Germline CDR1 SGHAT, CDR2 FQNNGV. CDR3 DNA sequence: TGTGCCATCAGCGTCACAGGGTTTGGGGAGACCCAGTACGTC. Translated, it gives CAISVTGFGETQYV.

The chain combines TRBV11-2 with TRBJ2-1; D is ambiguous. CDR1 and CDR2 (germline): SGHAT, FQNNGV. The germline V and J ends were trimmed by 11 bases and 7 bases, with 18 bases remaining between them. The CDR3 has 13 amino acids. CDR3 loop: CAGGLEAFNEQFF. CDR3 in DNA: TGTGCCGGCGGCCTAGAGGCTTTTAATGAGCAGTTCTTC.

The chain combines TRBV11-1 with TRBJ2-1, with 16 bases lining up with TRBD2. The CDR3 contains 15 residues. Trimming took 3 bases from V and 9 from J; bases not matched to a gene: 2. Germline V gene sequence: CDR1 SGHAT, CDR2 FQDESV (reference sequence). This CDR3 is CASSLGLAGGVEQFF. In DNA form, the CDR3 reads TGTGCCAGCAGCTTGGGACTAGCGGGAGGGGTTGAGCAGTTCTTC.

The V and J genes are TRBV10-3 and TRBJ2-5; a weak D match, TRBD2 (6 bases). V lost 6 bases and J 1 base, leaving 12 bases between the germline ends. This CDR3 is built from 14 residues. Germline V gene lookup returns CDR1 ENHRY and CDR2 SYGVKD. For the CDR3, the DNA is TGTGCCATCAGGCTGGGACTGATCCAAGAGACCCAGTACTTC. It codes for CAIRLGLIQETQYF.

The rearrangement joins TRBV6-1 to TRBJ2-3; no reliable D call. The CDR3 loop spans 14 amino acids. Germline loops: CDR1 MNHNS, CDR2 SASEGT. CDR3 residues: CDNTINFDGDTQYF. CDR3 DNA: TGTGACAACACCATCAATTTCGACGGAGATACGCAGTATTTT.

The rearrangement links TRBV11-2 to TRBJ2-1; D might be TRBD2 (6 bases). The CDR3 length is 19 residues. The ends were cut back, 0 bases at V and 13 bases at J, with 31 bases in the middle. Germline CDR1 reads SGHAT; CDR2 reads FQNNGV. The CDR3 sequence is CASSLDYLARAPRWNDQFF. CDR3 nucleotide sequence: TGTGCCAGCAGCTTAGATTATCTAGCGAGAGCTCCCAGGTGGAACGACCAGTTCTTC.

The table lists this clonotype with a few counts. The DNA for the CDR3 is TGCAGTGCTAGTTCGGGCCTAGCGGGGATGAGCACAGATACGCAGTATTTT. This sequence encodes CSASSGLAGMSTDTQYF. The chain couples TRBV20-1 to TRBJ2-3, with 9 bases aligning to TRBD2. V lost 3 bases, J lost 0 bases, and 10 bases stayed unmatched. CDR1 and CDR2 (germline): DFQATT, SNEGSKA (reference sequence). CDR3 length equals 17 residues.

Comment on this clonotype: A single base separates this from a much larger clone, so it may be a read error. The chain is built from TRBV7-9 and TRBJ2-2; 12 bases are shared with TRBD1. The CDR3 contains 14 residues. Germline V gene data show CDR1 as SEHNR and CDR2 as FQNEAQ (reference sequence). CDR3 DNA: TGTGCCAGCAGCTGGGACAGGGGGCCCGGGGAGCTGTCTTTT. This sequence encodes CASSWDRGPGELSF.

The V and J genes are TRBV21-1 and TRBJ1-5. TRBV21-1 has pseudogene status. The length of the CDR3 is 11 residues. The CDR3 DNA reads TGTGCCGGCGCCGCTCTTGGGCCCCAGCATTTT. This gives the protein CAGAALGPQHF.

As regards this clonotype: A read error may produce the germline difference seen at one junction end. The gene calls are TRBV4-2 and TRBJ2-7; possible D gene TRBD2, 5 bases. Germline CDR1 reads LGHNA; CDR2 reads YNFKEQ. CDR3 length: 15 residues. CDR3 region: CANSLARGDPYEQYF. CDR3 coding DNA: TGTGCCAACAGCCTAGCTCGGGGAGACCCCTACGAGCAGTACTTC.

Points on this clonotype: A much larger clone lies one base from this, so it may be a read error. CDR3 amino acids: CASNFGTGITYEQYF. CDR3 nucleotide sequence: TGTGCCAGCAATTTCGGGACAGGGATAACCTACGAGCAGTACTTC. The rearrangement uses TRBV14 and TRBJ2-7; 9 positions match TRBD1. V lost 7 bases and J lost 2; bases outside the gene matches: 9. Germline CDR1 reads SGHDN; CDR2 reads FVKESK. The CDR3 sequence is 15 residues long.

As to this clonotype: An end of the junction differs from the germline gene, which may be a read error. V usage is TRBV29-1 and J usage is TRBJ1-1; D remains ambiguous. The CDR3 spans 14 residues. Germline lookup yields CDR1 SQVTM and CDR2 ANQGSEA. CDR3: CSVLEGMLNSEAFF. For the CDR3, the DNA is TGCAGCGTTCTTGAAGGGATGTTGAACAGCGAAGCTTTCTTC.

Comment on this clonotype: This may stem from a read error, because a much larger clone lies one nucleotide away. The chain employs TRBV24-1 and TRBJ2-3; a possible D gene is TRBD2 (5 bases). CDR3 length equals 16 residues. CDR1 and CDR2 from the germline V gene are KGHDR and SFDVKD. The ends were cut back, 0 bases at V and 2 bases at J, with 11 bases in the middle. The CDR3 DNA is TGTGCCACCAGTGATTTGCAATACGGGGACACAGATACGCAGTATTTT. It specifies CATSDLQYGDTDTQYF.

As regards this clonotype: At one of its ends the junction is not consistent with the germline gene, which may arise from a read error. The chain couples TRBV29-1 to TRBJ1-2; tentative D call: TRBD1 (6 bases). This CDR3 spans 18 amino acids. CDR1 is SQVTM, CDR2 ANQGSEA, per germline. CDR3 sequence (DNA): TGCAGCATTGAGCCCCCCGCAGGAAAAGGGGGGAAAGGATGGGGCTACACCTTC. Translated: CSIEPPAGKGGKGWGYTF.

About this clonotype itself: The germline gene is not matched at one end of the junction; a read error may be the cause. This chain connects TRBV4-1 to TRBJ2-3; 13 bases map to TRBD2. CDR1 MGHRA and CDR2 YSYEKL come from the germline V gene. The CDR3 loop spans 17 amino acids. The CDR3 region has the DNA TGCTCCAGCAGTCAAGGAGTGACTAGCGGGAGGTCAGATACGCAGTATTTT. Protein sequence: CSSSQGVTSGRSDTQYF.

The table lists this clonotype with a few counts. A much bigger clone sits one base away, suggesting this may be a read error. The rearrangement uses TRBV28 and TRBJ1-5; D unclear. CDR1 and CDR2 from the germline V gene are MDHEN and SYDVKM. The CDR3 has 13 amino acids. With 7 bases removed from V and 5 bases from J, the gap between germline ends came to 12 bases. CDR3 region: CASNTDGYQPQHF. The CDR3 DNA sequence: TGTGCCAGCAACACGGACGGATATCAGCCCCAGCATTTT.

The rearrangement joins TRBV13 to TRBJ2-1; 10 bases are shared with TRBD2. The V segment lost 5 bases and the J segment 5 bases; nucleotides outside the gene matches: 6. Looked up from germline, CDR1 is PRHDT and CDR2 is FYEKMQ (reference sequence). The CDR3 contains 15 residues. The CDR3 DNA reads TGTGCCAGCAGCCTGGGACTAGCGTCCAACAATGAGCAGTTCTTC. This gives the protein CASSLGLASNNEQFF. The full variable domain, rest sourced from reference TRBV13 and TRBJ2-1, is AAGVIQSPRHLIKEKRETATLKCYPIPRHDTVYWYQQGPGQDPQFLISFYEKMQSDKGSIPDRFSAQQFSDYHSELNMSSLELGDSALYFCASSLGLASNNEQFFGPGTRLTVL.

In this sample, this clonotype turned up a few times. One junction end disagrees with the germline gene, perhaps due to a read error. V is TRBV5-1 and J is TRBJ2-5; D unresolved. Germline loops: CDR1 SGHRS, CDR2 YFSETQ. The CDR3 is 11 residues long. The DNA for the CDR3 is TGCTCCAGCGTCGAAGCAGAGACCCAGTACTTC. Translated, it gives CSSVEAETQYF.

On this clonotype: Compared with germline, one end of the junction differs, possibly owing to a read error. The CDR3: CASSGAGAEQPHYF. The CDR3 coding sequence is TGCGCCAGCAGTGGGGCTGGTGCGGAGCAGCCCCATTATTTT. The chain links TRBV10-2 to TRBJ1-5; D unresolved. CDR3 length: 14 residues. Germline loops: CDR1 WSHSY, CDR2 SAAADI.

A remark on this clonotype: One junction end does not reproduce the germline sequence, and a read error may be involved. The chain combines TRBV6-5 with TRBJ2-5; D is undetermined. Germline CDR1 and CDR2: MNHEY and SVGAGI. This CDR3 spans 16 amino acids. CDR3 protein: CTSSPFPARFQDTQYF. CDR3 bases: TGTACCAGCAGTCCTTTCCCTGCCAGGTTCCAAGATACCCAGTACTTC.